Detailed here is one T cell receptor beta chain. This clone was seen just once. Its antigen remains undetermined. No base-level quality is on record; no much larger clone is a single base apart. The junction carries 6 bases between V and J, which are trimmed by 2 bases and 2 bases respectively. CDR1 and CDR2, looked up from the germline V gene, are SGHVS and FQNEAQ. CDR3 length: 13 amino acids, cysteine to phenylalanine. CDR3 DNA is the only sequence kept; it has 39 bases, read in frame from the first base. TCRbeta CDR3 regions were amplified from genomic DNA using the immunoSEQ Assay, a bias-controlled multiplex PCR. As for the authors' bioinformatics: Nucleated cell counts per sample were estimated from amplification of reference gene primers within the assay. Sequence reads were collapsed and filtered to measure the absolute abundance of every unique TCRbeta CDR3 rearrangement. Productive Simpson clonality was computed per sample as the square root of Simpson's diversity index over productive rearrangements. TCRdb took this table from immuneACCESS and kept in-frame rearrangements with V and J called. Such tables lack part of the clones; where checked against another copy, unresolved V genes explain under half of the gap, and the rest is unexplained. The DNA was the basis for D and trimming; V, J and clone size are from that table. This sample comprises about 180,000 clones, 88% of them detected only once. Approximately 9% of the sample lies in the top ten.

The data are from a study of blood T cell repertoires in COVID-19 (dated by TCRdb to 2018 to 2020). Context from the whole study: Samples from collaborators originated in the United States, Italy and Spain and spanned both the acute and convalescent phases of COVID-19. The prospective study material was composed of cDNA or gDNA derived from T cells, B-cell-depleted T cells, or PBMCs. The dataset comprised deeply sampled blood TCRbeta repertoires from subjects exposed to, actively infected with, or recovered from COVID-19. The repertoires were released in a freely available public database intended as a resource for research on the immune response to SARS-CoV-2. Samples were obtained from the ongoing ImmuneRACE study (first 160 participants) and from about 1,300 subjects provided by 6 global collaborators. A de-identified subject ID, COVID-19 status, age in years and sex were almost always included in the sample metadata. Where available, HLA class I and class II types were obtained from metadata supplied by the sample provider rather than from assay-based typing. What the authors observed across the whole study: The quantity of clinical and demographic metadata differed by source and by participant and was supplied without curation.

Enrolling through a virtual design, the prospective study's participants ranged in age from roughly 18 to 89 years and lived across roughly 24 United States geographic areas. In the prospective study, cohorts were assigned on the basis of participant-reported clinical history obtained from a screening survey and a study questionnaire. Recovered participants in ImmuneRACE Cohort 3 were defined by two consecutive negative NP/OP PCR tests, clearance by a healthcare professional, or resolution of symptoms. In the prospective study, mobile phlebotomists collected whole blood, serum and a nasopharyngeal or oropharyngeal swab from each participant. Additional blood draws and questionnaires over a 2-month period could optionally be provided by prospective study participants. Before DNA extraction, prospective study blood samples were shipped either frozen or at room temperature.

This chain joins TRBV7-8 to TRBJ1-1; a confident D gene designation cannot be given. The specimen was PBMCs or T cells enriched from blood (not recorded which). This receptor was obtained from a woman between 18 and 29 years old who had recovered from COVID-19. The sequenced DNA: TGTGCCAGCAGCTTAAACAGAAACACTGAAGCTTTCTTT. Translated, it gives CASSLNRNTEAFF.